This paragraph reports one TCR beta chain. What it recognizes is unknown. This sample is part of a study of tumor-infiltrating lymphocytes in localized non-small cell lung cancer. Study-level background: Each patient gave resected tumor and non-adjacent uninvolved lung tissue. Overall study findings and caveats: Tumors had more T cell infiltration than uninvolved lung, per TCRbeta sequencing and CD3 counts. Not all patients were TCR sequenced, owing to tissue quantity.

Profiled with immunoSEQ multiplex PCR; TCRdb holds only in-frame clones, not every one. The repertoire includes over 5,500 clones, 50% to 70% of them detected once, and roughly an eighth sits in the top ten. In germline, CDR1 is MNHEY, CDR2 SVGAGI. The germline V and J ends were trimmed by 6 bases and 8 bases, with 11 bases remaining between them. The CDR3 sequence is 13 residues long. The sample comprised uninvolved lung tissue not adjacent to the tumor. The J gene is TRBJ1-6, the V gene TRBV6-5; D gene uncertain. This sequence was found in a human donor with non-small cell lung cancer. This CDR3 is CASRRGQYSPLHF. CDR3 DNA: TGTGCCAGCAGAAGAGGGCAGTATTCACCCCTCCACTTT.